The present T cell receptor beta chain was sequenced within a study of blood T cell repertoires in COVID-19. Across the whole study: The analysed material was cDNA or gDNA that came from T cells, B-cell-depleted T cells, or PBMCs.

The ends lost 0 bases at V and 1 base at J; junction bases unmatched: 4. This CDR3 is built from 16 residues. Germline CDR1 SGHRS, CDR2 YFSETQ. Original processing notes: Researchers report that nucleated cell counts were estimated from reference gene primer amplification. Generated by immunoSEQ multiplex PCR, the TCRdb table keeps only in-frame clones and is missing some. That table furnishes V, J and clone size, whereas the DNA furnished D and trimming. The table lists roughly 45,000 clones, about nine tenths of them singletons. The source of this sequence is a man between 60 and 75 years old with active COVID-19. This chain joins TRBV5-1 and TRBJ2-3; 8 bases align to TRBD2. The sequencing input was peripheral blood. The CDR3 nucleotides are TGCGCCAGCAGCTTGGCCGGGGGGGCAGGCACAGATACGCAGTATTTT. It codes for CASSLAGGAGTDTQYF. Complete variable domain (other parts from reference TRBV5-1 and TRBJ2-3): KAGVTQTPRYLIKTRGQQVTLSCSPISGHRSVSWYQQTPGQGLQFLFEYFSETQRNKGNFPGRFSGRQFSNSRSEMNVSTLELGDSALYLCASSLAGGAGTDTQYFGPGTRLTVL.